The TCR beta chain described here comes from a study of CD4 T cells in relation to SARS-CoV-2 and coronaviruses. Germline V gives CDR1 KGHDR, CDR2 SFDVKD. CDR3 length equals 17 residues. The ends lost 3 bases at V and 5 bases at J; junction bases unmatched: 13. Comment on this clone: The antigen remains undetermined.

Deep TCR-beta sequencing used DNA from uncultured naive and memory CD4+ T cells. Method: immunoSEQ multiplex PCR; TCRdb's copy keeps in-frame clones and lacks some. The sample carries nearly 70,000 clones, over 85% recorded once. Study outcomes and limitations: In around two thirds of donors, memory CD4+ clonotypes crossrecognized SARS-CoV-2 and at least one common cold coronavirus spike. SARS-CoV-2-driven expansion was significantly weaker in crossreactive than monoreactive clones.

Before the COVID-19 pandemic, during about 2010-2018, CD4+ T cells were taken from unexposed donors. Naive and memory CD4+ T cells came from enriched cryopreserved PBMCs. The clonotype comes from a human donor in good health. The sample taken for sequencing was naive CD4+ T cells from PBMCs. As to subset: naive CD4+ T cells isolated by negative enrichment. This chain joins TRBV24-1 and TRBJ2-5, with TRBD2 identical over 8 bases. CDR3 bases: TGTGCCACCAGTGATCCCGGAGCCGGGGGGGCCGATGAGACCCAGTACTTC. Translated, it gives CATSDPGAGGADETQYF.